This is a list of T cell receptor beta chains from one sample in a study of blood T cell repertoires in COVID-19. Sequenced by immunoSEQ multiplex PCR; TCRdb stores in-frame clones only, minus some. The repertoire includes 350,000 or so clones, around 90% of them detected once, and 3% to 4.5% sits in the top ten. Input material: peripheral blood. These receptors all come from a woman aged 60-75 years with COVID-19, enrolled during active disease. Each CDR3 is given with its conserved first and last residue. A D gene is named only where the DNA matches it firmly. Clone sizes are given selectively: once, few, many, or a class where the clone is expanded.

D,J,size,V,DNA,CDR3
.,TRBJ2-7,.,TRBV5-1,TGCGCCAGCAGCCTGGGACGTACAGTCACCCTCGAGAACGAGCAGTACTTC,CASSLGRTVTLENEQYF
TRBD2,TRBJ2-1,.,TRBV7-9,TGTGCCAGCAGCTCCCAGGGACTAGCGGCCAATGAGCAGTTCTTC,CASSSQGLAANEQFF
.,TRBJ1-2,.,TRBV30,TGTGCCTGGAGGGCGACAGATGCTAACTATGGCTACACCTTC,CAWRATDANYGYTF
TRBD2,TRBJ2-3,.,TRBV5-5,TGTGCCAGCAGCTTGATGGCAGCGGGGGTTCCAGATACGCAGTATTTT,CASSLMAAGVPDTQYF
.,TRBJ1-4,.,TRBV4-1,TGCGCCAGCAGCCAAGATAGCGGCAGATACAATGAAAAACTGTTTTTT,CASSQDSGRYNEKLFF
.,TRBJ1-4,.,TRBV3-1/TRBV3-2,TGTGCCAGCAGCGCCCACTCGGGGGGCTCTAATGAAAAACTGTTTTTT,CASSAHSGGSNEKLFF
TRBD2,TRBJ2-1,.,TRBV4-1,TGCGCCAGCAGCCAAGATTGGGGACTAGCGGGGGGGCTCCCCTACAATGAGCAGTTCTTC,CASSQDWGLAGGLPYNEQFF
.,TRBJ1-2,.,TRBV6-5,TGTGCCAGCAGTCCCAGGGCCTATGGCTACACCTTC,CASSPRAYGYTF
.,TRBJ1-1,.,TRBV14,TGTGCCAGCAGCATAGGGGGGAACACTGAAGCTTTCTTT,CASSIGGNTEAFF
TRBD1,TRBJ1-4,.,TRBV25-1,TGTGCCAGCACCCGACAGGGTAAAGAAAAACTGTTTTTT,CASTRQGKEKLFF
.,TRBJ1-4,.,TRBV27,TGTGCCAGCAGTCCCCAGGGGTGGGAAAAACTGTTTTTT,CASSPQGWEKLFF
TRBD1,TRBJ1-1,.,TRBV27,TGTGCCAGCAGTTCGACAGGGTCTGAAGCTTTCTTT,CASSSTGSEAFF
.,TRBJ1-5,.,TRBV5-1,TGCGCCAGCAGCTTGGTTGGGGAGTACGATCAGCCCCAGCATTTT,CASSLVGEYDQPQHF
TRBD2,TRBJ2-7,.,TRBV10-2,TGCGCCAGCATACAGCGGGGGGAATACGAGCAGTACTTC,CASIQRGEYEQYF
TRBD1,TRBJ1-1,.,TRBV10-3,TGTGCCATCAGTGACGACAGGGGGGGCCACACTGAAGCTTTCTTT,CAISDDRGGHTEAFF
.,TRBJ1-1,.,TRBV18,TGTGCCAGCTCCTCGGGTCAAGTACCTAACACTGAAGCTTTCTTT,CASSSGQVPNTEAFF
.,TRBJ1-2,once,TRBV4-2,TGTGCCAGCAGCCAAGCTCTCTTTGGGCTCCTCTATGGCTACACCTTC,CASSQALFGLLYGYTF
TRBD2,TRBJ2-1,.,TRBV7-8,TGTGCCAGCAGCTTCGGGACTAGCGGGGGTAGGAATGAGCAGTTCTTC,CASSFGTSGGRNEQFF
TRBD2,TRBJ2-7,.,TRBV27,TGTGCCAGCGCCCCAGCGGGGTTTGCCTACGAGCAGTACTTC,CASAPAGFAYEQYF
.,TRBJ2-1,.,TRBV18,TGTGCCAGCTCACGAGGGGGGGTCTACAATGAGCAGTTCTTC,CASSRGGVYNEQFF
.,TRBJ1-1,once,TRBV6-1,TGTGCCAGCAGTGAATTGACAGCGACACCCATAATGAACACTGAAGCTTTCTTT,CASSELTATPIMNTEAFF
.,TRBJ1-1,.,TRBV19,TGTGCCAGTAGTTTGTCAGGCGGGTCCGTTGAAGCTTTCTTT,CASSLSGGSVEAFF
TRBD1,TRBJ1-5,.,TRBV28,TGTGCCAGCACCGAGGAAGGGACAGGGGGAAGCAATCAGCCCCAGCATTTT,CASTEEGTGGSNQPQHF
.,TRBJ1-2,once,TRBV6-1,TGTGCCAGCAGTGAAAACAGAAACTATGGCTACACCTTC,CASSENRNYGYTF
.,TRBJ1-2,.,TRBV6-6,TGTGCCAGCAGTCCTGGAGACTATGGCTACACCTTC,CASSPGDYGYTF
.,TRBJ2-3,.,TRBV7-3,TGTGCCAGCAGCATACAGGGTACACTTAGCACAGATACGCAGTATTTT,CASSIQGTLSTDTQYF
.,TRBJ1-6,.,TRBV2,TGTGCCAGCAGTGCCAATCCAGGGATTCTTAATTCACCCCTCCACTTT,CASSANPGILNSPLHF
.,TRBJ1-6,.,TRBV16,TGTGCCAGCAGCCAATCGGCTTCTTTCAATTCACCCCTCCACTTT,CASSQSASFNSPLHF
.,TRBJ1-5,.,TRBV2,TGTGCCAGCAGTGTGTCGGGGCCCCAGCATTTT,CASSVSGPQHF
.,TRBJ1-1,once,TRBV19,TGTGCCAGTACCATGTATCGAGATGACACTGAAGCTTTCTTT,CASTMYRDDTEAFF
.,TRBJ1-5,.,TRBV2,TGTGCCAGCAGTGACAGGTATAGCAATCAGCCCCAGCATTTT,CASSDRYSNQPQHF
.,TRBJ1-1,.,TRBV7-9,TGTGCCAGTTATGCGGGCAGTACAGTCGTTGGCACTGAAGCTTTCTTT,CASYAGSTVVGTEAFF
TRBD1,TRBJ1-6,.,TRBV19,TGTGCCAGTGATCAGGGGGCTAATTCACCCCTCCACTTT,CASDQGANSPLHF
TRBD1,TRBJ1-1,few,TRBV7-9,TGTGCCAGCAGCTTAAAGGACAGGGCGGCTGAAGCTTTCTTT,CASSLKDRAAEAFF
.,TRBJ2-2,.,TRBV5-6,TGTGCCAGCAGCCGTGACTACACCGGGGAGCTGTTTTTT,CASSRDYTGELFF
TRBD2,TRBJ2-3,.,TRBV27,TGTGCCAGTCGGCTAGCGGGGGGTTCAGATACGCAGTATTTT,CASRLAGGSDTQYF
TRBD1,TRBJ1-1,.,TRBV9,TGTGCCAGCAGCGCCCGGGACAGAGGCACTGAAGCTTTCTTT,CASSARDRGTEAFF
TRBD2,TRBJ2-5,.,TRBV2,TGTGCCAGCGTGGGTGCCCTCGGGGGGAAAGAGACCCAGTACTTC,CASVGALGGKETQYF
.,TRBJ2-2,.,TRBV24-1,TGTGCCACCGGCCGGGGGGCGTACGGCACCGGGGAGCTGTTTTTT,CATGRGAYGTGELFF
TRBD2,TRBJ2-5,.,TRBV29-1,TGCAGCGTGGGAGGGAACCAAGAGACCCAGTACTTC,CSVGGNQETQYF
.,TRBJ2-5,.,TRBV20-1,TGCAGTGCTAGTTGGAGGGATCAAGAGACCCAGTACTTC,CSASWRDQETQYF
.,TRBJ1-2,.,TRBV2,TGTGCCAGCAGTGAGGGAGGGGTACTCTATAACTATGGCTACACCTTC,CASSEGGVLYNYGYTF
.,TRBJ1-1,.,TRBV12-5,TGTGCTAGTGGTTTGGTAGGACCCGGGATCAACACTGAAGCTTTCTTT,CASGLVGPGINTEAFF
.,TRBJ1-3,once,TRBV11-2,TGTGCCAGCAGCTTAGCCAGGTCTGGAAACACCATATATTTT,CASSLARSGNTIYF
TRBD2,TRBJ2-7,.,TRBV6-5,TGTGCCAGCAGCCGCGGGGGGCCCAGGAACTACGAGCAGTACTTC,CASSRGGPRNYEQYF
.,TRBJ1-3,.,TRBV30,TGTGCCTGGAGTCCGAGTCCCTCCTCTGGAAACACCATATATTTT,CAWSPSPSSGNTIYF